The clone carrying this T cell receptor (beta chain) was seen once. This record comes from a study of blood T cell repertoires in COVID-19. Study at large: COVID-19 samples collected from the United States, Italy and Spain covered acute and convalescent phases. PBMCs, B-cell-depleted T cells, or T cells were the source of the cDNA or gDNA that made up the material.

Per the original data handling: Amplification from reference gene primers served as the basis for estimated nucleated cell counts. Clones were read by immunoSEQ multiplex PCR, and TCRdb kept only the in-frame ones, dropping some. V and J calls and clone size come straight from that table; D and trimming were deduced from the DNA. The table records over 75,000 clones, 75% to 90% of them present only once. This TCR was sampled from a woman in her 70s with acute or convalescent COVID-19. The sequenced material came from peripheral blood.

The CDR3 sequence is CASSVSGTVNEQYF. In nucleotides, the CDR3 is TGCGCCAGCAGCGTCTCCGGGACAGTCAACGAGCAGTACTTC. The rearrangement links TRBV5-1 to TRBJ2-7; the match to TRBD1 covers 7 bases. Germline trimming cut 4 bases from V and 5 bases from J; bases unmatched to any gene: 9. The CDR3 length is 14 residues. The germline CDR1 and CDR2 sequences are SGHRS and YFSETQ.